This T cell receptor (beta chain) came from a study of CD8+ T cells in alopecia areata. Turning to the study itself: Donors of skin were C3H/HeJ mice aged about 6-13 months with spontaneous alopecia, and recipients were approximately 7-11-week-old female C3H/HeJ mice. The study, taken as a whole, reports: Scalp sequencing also captures normal skin's resident alphabeta T cells. Mouse data revealed clearer TCR sharing than patient data did, a gap possibly tied to HLA.

Details on this clone: Its antigen remains unidentified. TCRdb's protein and the DNA translation differ at residue 13; the protein here comes from the DNA. The gene names given are mouse names.

Reverse transcribed after extraction, RNA yielded cDNA as the sequencing template. Only in-frame clones appear in the TCRdb table, and some are missing; sequencing was by immunoSEQ multiplex PCR. Sampling found some 110,000 clones, none seen once. The sample comprised lesional skin. The receptor was derived from a C3H/HeJ mouse with alopecia areata. This strain has MHC haplotype H2-k.

The chain's CDR3 is CASSEARGTSGNTLYF. CDR3 bases read: TGTGCCAGCAGTGAAGCCAGGGGAACTTCTGGAAATACG. This rearrangement joins TRBV13-3 to TRBJ1-3; possibly TRBD1 for D (6 bases). The DNA ends 3 residues before the CDR3 does, and the rest of the CDR3 is filled in from the germline J gene. V lost 2 bases, J lost 0 bases, and 12 bases lay in between. The CDR3 has 16 amino acids. Germline values: CDR1 NNHDY, CDR2 SYVADS.